Sequencing of this T cell receptor (beta chain) was carried out in a study of blood T cell repertoires in COVID-19. This table comes from immunoSEQ multiplex PCR, and its TCRdb copy is limited to in-frame clones, with some not included. Found here are 150,000 to 200,000 clones, about 80% of them singletons; the top ten hold 22%. Germline V gene sequence: CDR1 LNHDA, CDR2 SQIVND (reference sequence). The CDR3 extends over 15 amino acids. V lost 1 base and J lost 4; bases outside the gene matches: 2. This sequence joins TRBV19 and TRBJ2-3; 10 bases match TRBD1. Material for sequencing was peripheral blood. This clonotype was sampled from a woman of 80 years or more with acute or convalescent COVID-19. The CDR3 spells CASSIVGTGADTQYF. The CDR3 bases are TGTGCCAGTAGTATAGTGGGGACAGGGGCAGATACGCAGTATTTT.